This TCR beta chain derives from a study of OX40 agonist ivuxolimab in advanced cancers. Regarding the research as a whole: Ivuxolimab was an agonistic, fully human IgG2 monoclonal antibody directed against OX40 (CD134), a costimulatory receptor. Of the roughly 52 dose-escalation patients, hepatocellular carcinoma was present in 19, melanoma in roughly 15, renal cell carcinoma in 9 and head and neck cancer in 9. Intravenous ivuxolimab was administered to patients every 2 weeks at six dose levels: 0.01, 0.1, 0.3, 1.5, 3 and 10 mg/kg. Patients were allowed to have had prior anti-PD-1, anti-PD-L1 or anti-CTLA-4 therapy, and 40% of the dose-escalation patients had previously received checkpoint inhibitors. Peripheral TCRbeta sequencing was intended to test whether TCR sequence diversity was altered and clonal T-cell expansion was caused by ivuxolimab. In the dose-escalation cohort, 82.7% of patients were male, and the mean age was approximately 60 years, with a range of about 23 to 85. Three dose-escalation patients achieved partial responses, one with hepatocellular carcinoma and two with cutaneous melanoma. The monotherapy dose-escalation portion (N of about 50 patients) of the phase I ivuxolimab trial is reported in the paper.

There are 14 amino acids in the CDR3, from cysteine to phenylalanine inclusive. Left in the record is the CDR3 DNA by itself, 42 bases read in frame from the first base. The germline V gene yields MNHNS for CDR1 and SASEGT for CDR2. Trimming takes 1 base from V and 11 bases from J, and the germline ends sit 17 bases apart. To sequence the TCRbeta CDR3 region, genomic DNA was isolated from the sorted cells. The immunoSEQ Assay was used for sequencing of TCRbeta CDR3 regions. TCRdb took over this immuneACCESS table, retaining in-frame rearrangements with V and J assigned. Such tables are incomplete; in checked studies, under half of the missing clones stem from an unresolved V gene, and the remainder is unexplained. For this sample the table gives about 75,000 clones, of which about 88% were detected only once. The ten largest clonotypes hold roughly 15% of the sample. The trial excluded patients who had a history of autoimmune disease or were on systemic immunosuppression. Peripheral blood for TCR sequencing was drawn from every dose cohort at baseline, at cycle 4 day 1 and at cycle 7 day 1. The samples were taken from a phase I, first-in-human, multicenter, open-label dose-escalation trial of ivuxolimab. Adults with locally advanced or metastatic melanoma, renal cell carcinoma, hepatocellular carcinoma or head and neck squamous cell carcinoma were enrolled in the trial. Before TCR sequencing, CD4+ and CD8+ T cells were separately sorted from peripheral blood.

Overall results and qualifications from the work: In partial responders in the 0.1-3.0 mg/kg groups, normalized peripheral clonal expansion was found to be among the lowest, especially among CD8+ T cells. Low levels of normalized T-cell clonal expansion were also shown by some nonresponding patients. After ivuxolimab, CD8+ T cells had more expanded clones than CD4+ T cells on average. Clonal expansion of both CD4+ and CD8+ blood T cells was observed from baseline to week 6 at doses 0.1 to 3.0 mg/kg. The antigen specificity of the clonally expanded peripheral T cells was not determined.

As concerns this clone: This receptor's antigen is unknown. No much larger clone exists at a distance of one base, and base qualities are not known.

The chain joins TRBV6-1 to TRBJ1-1; the D gene is perhaps TRBD1, on 6 matching bases. The material was CD4+ or CD8+ T cells sorted from blood, obtained in a trial of the OX40 agonist ivuxolimab. The sequence was collected from an adult with an advanced solid tumor such as melanoma, head and neck, liver or kidney cancer. Here the CDR3 is given as CASSEVEGEEAAFF. DNA sequence: TGTGCCAGCAGTGAAGTAGAGGGGGAAGAAGCGGCTTTCTTT.